One and the same sample provided the 25 T cell receptor beta chains below, sequenced in a study of sequential checkpoint blockade in melanoma. Sequenced by immunoSEQ multiplex PCR; TCRdb stores in-frame clones only, minus some. The sample holds roughly 20,000 clones, 26% seen once. Treatment given: randomized to nivolumab then ipilimumab (arm A) or the reverse (arm B). Sequenced material: tumor tissue (inferred from file names), taken from a patient given nivolumab and ipilimumab in sequence. The receptor source for this set is a human donor with melanoma.

This clone was observed a handful of times. V is TRBV7-4 and J is TRBJ1-5; 7 bases are shared with TRBD1. CDR3 size: 13 residues. Germline V gene lookup returns CDR1 SGHVT and CDR2 SQSDAQ. The V and J ends lost 5 bases and 7 bases, in that order; junction bases with no gene match: 5. The CDR3 region is CASSVQGFQPQHF. The CDR3 region has the DNA TGTGCCAGCAGCGTACAGGGGTTCCAGCCCCAGCATTTT.

The chain uses TRBV7-6 and TRBJ2-7; 12 bases match TRBD2. The CDR3 runs to 17 residues. V lost 5 bases to trimming and J lost 3 bases; unmatched junction nucleotides: 11. Germline V CDR1 and CDR2: SGHVS, FNYEAQ. The DNA of the CDR3 is TGTGCCAGCAGCCAGAATCCTCGGACTAGCGGGAACTACGAGCAGTACTTC. This gives the protein CASSQNPRTSGNYEQYF. The entire variable domain, with the rest obtained from reference TRBV7-6 and TRBJ2-7, is as follows: GAGVSQSPRYKVTKRGQDVALRCDPISGHVSLYWYRQALGQGPEFLTYFNYEAQQDKSGLPNDRFSAERPEGSISTLTIQRTEQRDSAMYRCASSQNPRTSGNYEQYFGPGTRLTVT.

This clone was found many times. The V call is TRBV11-3, the J call TRBJ2-1; D remains unclear. This CDR3 is 15 amino acids long. Germline CDR1 reads SGHNT; CDR2 reads YENEEA. V shed 2 bases and J shed 1 base, with 9 bases lying between them. As DNA, the CDR3 is TGTGCCAGCAGCTTATTGGTCCAGTCCTACAATGAGCAGTTCTTC. It codes for CASSLLVQSYNEQFF. The full variable domain, rest sourced from reference TRBV11-3 and TRBJ2-1, is EAGVVQSPRYKIIEKKQPVAFWCNPISGHNTLYWYLQNLGQGPELLIRYENEEAVDDSQLPKDRFSAERLKGVDSTLKIQPAELGDSAVYLCASSLLVQSYNEQFFGPGTRLTVL.

This chain connects TRBV19 to TRBJ2-7, with 8 bases that match TRBD1. V lost 3 bases, J lost 0 bases, and 4 bases stayed unmatched. CDR1 is LNHDA, CDR2 SQIVND, per germline (reference sequence). This CDR3 is built from 15 residues. CDR3 in amino acids: CASSIGQGLSYEQYF. The CDR3 coding sequence is TGTGCCAGTAGTATCGGACAGGGCCTCTCCTACGAGCAGTACTTC.

This clone was seen a handful of times. This sequence joins TRBV6-8 and TRBJ1-2; 12 bases align to TRBD1. There are 18 residues in the CDR3. Losses at the gene ends were 8 bases for V and 4 bases for J; bases not matched to a gene: 17. The germline V gene encodes CDR1 MNHGY and CDR2 SAAAGT. CDR3 DNA sequence: TGTGCCAGCGGGGACAGGGGGCGCTTTAGTGATACCTCCTATGGCTACACCTTC. It yields the protein CASGDRGRFSDTSYGYTF.

This clone has ten or more counts. The genes are TRBV11-3 and TRBJ2-6; TRBD2 agrees at 7 bases. The ends lost 2 bases at V and 0 bases at J; junction bases unmatched: 1. CDR3 length: 16 amino acids. Germline CDR1 SGHNT, CDR2 YENEEA. In DNA, the CDR3 is TGTGCCAGCAGCTTAAGCGGGGCCTCTGGGGCCAACGTCCTGACTTTC. It is translated as CASSLSGASGANVLTF. The complete variable domain, with remaining parts taken from reference TRBV11-3 and TRBJ2-6, reads EAGVVQSPRYKIIEKKQPVAFWCNPISGHNTLYWYLQNLGQGPELLIRYENEEAVDDSQLPKDRFSAERLKGVDSTLKIQPAELGDSAVYLCASSLSGASGANVLTFGAGSRLTVL.

This clone was observed at least ten times. The chain joins TRBV11-3 to TRBJ2-7; 7 bases line up with TRBD1. CDR1 and CDR2 (germline): SGHNT, YENEEA. The J segment lost 3 bases and the V segment lost 0 bases, leaving 5 bases of the junction unmatched. CDR3 length: 15 residues. In DNA form, the CDR3 reads TGTGCCAGCAGCTTAGAAGGGACAGTTATCTACGAGCAGTACTTC. Protein: CASSLEGTVIYEQYF.

The chain recombines TRBV19 with TRBJ1-5; tentative D call: TRBD1 (6 bases). V gave up 5 bases and J gave up 5 bases, with 16 bases separating them. The V gene's germline CDR1 is LNHDA and CDR2 SQIVND (reference sequence). The CDR3 is 15 amino acids. The CDR3 reads CASSAQGRGHQPQHF. The CDR3 nucleotides read TGTGCCAGTAGTGCCCAAGGCAGGGGACATCAGCCCCAGCATTTT.

The chain carries TRBV6-8 and TRBJ1-2; D possibly corresponds to TRBD1 (5 bases). CDR1 MNHGY and CDR2 SAAAGT come from the germline V gene. V was trimmed by 5 bases and J by 4 bases, leaving 11 bases between them. This CDR3 has 13 amino acids. This CDR3 reads CASSDRRIYGYTF. CDR3 nucleotide sequence: TGTGCCAGCAGTGACAGACGGATCTATGGCTACACCTTC.

The chain joins TRBV6-8 to TRBJ1-5, with D uncertain. Trimming pared 7 bases from V and 5 bases from J, leaving 15 bases between. The CDR3 length is 14 residues. Per the germline V gene, CDR1 is MNHGY and CDR2 is SAAAGT. This CDR3 reads CASTWSGTDQPQHF. In nucleotides, the CDR3 is TGTGCCAGCACCTGGAGTGGAACCGATCAGCCCCAGCATTTT.

The rearrangement uses TRBV4-1 and TRBJ2-7; D gene ambiguous. Trimming stripped 0 bases from V and 3 bases from J, with 15 bases between. The germline gives CDR1 MGHRA, CDR2 YSYEKL. The CDR3 loop spans 16 amino acids. The CDR3 DNA is TGCGCCAGCAGCCAAGATCGTCCCATGGGTAGCTACGAGCAGTACTTC. Translating gives CASSQDRPMGSYEQYF.

This clone has more than one count but fewer than ten. The gene calls are TRBV7-1 and TRBJ2-3; D remains ambiguous. TRBV7-1 is an ORF; its function is uncertain. This CDR3 has 13 amino acids. Trimming pared 4 bases from V and 4 bases from J, leaving 9 bases between. The DNA of the CDR3 is TGTGCCAGCAGCTTACATTTTGCAGATACGCAGTATTTT. Encoded protein: CASSLHFADTQYF.

The V gene is TRBV28, the J gene TRBJ2-3; D not certain. Germline V CDR1 and CDR2: MDHEN, SYDVKM. Trimming removed 5 bases from V and 4 bases from J, with 10 bases in between. There are 13 residues in the CDR3. CDR3 in DNA: TGTGCCAGCAGTCCCAGTGGGTCAGATACGCAGTATTTT. It encodes CASSPSGSDTQYF.

The chain joins TRBV12-2 to TRBJ2-2; TRBD2 was called by the table and not checked on the DNA. TRBV12-2 is annotated as a pseudogene. The CDR3 runs 14 residues. Here the CDR3 DNA reads TGTGCCTCCAAGAGGGGGAGGGGCACCGGGGAGCTGTTTTTT. This sequence encodes CASKRGRGTGELFF.

The chain is built from TRBV14 and TRBJ2-6; 9 bases map to TRBD1. This CDR3 comprises 17 residues. The V and J ends lost 2 bases and 4 bases, in that order; junction bases with no gene match: 6. In germline, CDR1 is SGHDN, CDR2 FVKESK. CDR3 residues: CASSQIGQGFGANVLTF. CDR3 DNA sequence: TGTGCCAGCAGCCAAATAGGACAGGGGTTCGGGGCCAACGTCCTGACTTTC.

This clone was picked up many times. The chain employs TRBV11-3 and TRBJ1-6; D unclear. CDR1 and CDR2 (germline): SGHNT, YENEEA. Between the trimmed V and J ends, which lost 3 bases and 7 bases, there was a span of 10 bases. The CDR3 contains 14 residues. CDR3 sequence: CASSLGQPNSPLHF. Written as DNA, the CDR3 is TGTGCCAGCAGCTTGGGCCAGCCGAATTCACCCCTCCACTTT.

The chain has TRBV5-1 and TRBJ2-2, with D possibly matching TRBD1 (6 bases). The CDR3 loop spans 14 amino acids. V was cut by 4 bases and J by 4 bases, with 11 bases left in between. CDR1 is SGHRS, CDR2 YFSETQ, per germline. Here the CDR3 DNA reads TGCGCCAGCAGCGAGGGACATTTCACCGGGGAGCTGTTTTTT. It translates to CASSEGHFTGELFF.

The chain combines TRBV28 with TRBJ2-5; 11 positions agree with TRBD1. The trim removed 3 bases at V and 5 bases at J, leaving 8 bases unmatched. The germline CDR1 and CDR2 sequences are MDHEN and SYDVKM. This CDR3 has 16 amino acids. DNA of the CDR3: TGTGCCAGCAGTTTCGGTGGACAGGGGGCGTGGGAGACCCAGTACTTC. This translates into CASSFGGQGAWETQYF.

This chain joins TRBV25-1 and TRBJ1-5, with D unresolved. The CDR3 sequence is 15 residues long. Germline values: CDR1 MGHDK, CDR2 SYGVNS. The V and J ends lost 5 bases and 0 bases respectively, with 11 bases between them. As DNA, the CDR3 is TGTGCCAGCAGTTACGGCGGGCATAGCAATCAGCCCCAGCATTTT. Translation gives CASSYGGHSNQPQHF. Filled out from reference TRBV25-1 and TRBJ1-5, the complete variable domain reads EADIYQTPRYLVIGTGKKITLECSQTMGHDKMYWYQQDPGMELHLIHYSYGVNSTEKGDLSSESTVSRIRTEHFPLTLESARPSHTSQYLCASSYGGHSNQPQHFGDGTRLSIL.

This chain joins TRBV19 and TRBJ1-5; 7 bases are shared with TRBD1. Germline assignment: CDR1 LNHDA and CDR2 SQIVND (reference sequence). The length of the CDR3 is 17 residues. The trim removed 3 bases at V and 0 bases at J, leaving 8 bases unmatched. CDR3 residues: CASSMPETGYSNQPQHF. Here the CDR3 DNA reads TGTGCCAGTAGTATGCCGGAGACAGGGTATAGCAATCAGCCCCAGCATTTT.

This clone came up a few times. The chain is built from TRBV11-3 and TRBJ1-1; the match to TRBD1 covers 9 bases. Losses at the gene ends were 5 bases for V and 0 bases for J; bases not matched to a gene: 19. The CDR3 contains 20 residues. Per germline, CDR1 SGHNT and CDR2 YENEEA. CDR3 residues: CASSNTPLPGQGVMNTEAFF. As DNA, the CDR3 is TGTGCCAGCAGCAACACTCCTTTACCGGGACAGGGTGTTATGAACACTGAAGCTTTCTTT.

The J gene is TRBJ2-1, the V gene TRBV5-1; the match to TRBD1 covers 7 bases. Germline V lookup: CDR1 SGHRS, CDR2 YFSETQ. V was pared by 1 base and J by 3 bases, with 13 bases of the junction left unmatched. The CDR3 consists of 18 residues. The CDR3 loop reads CASSLTGTAMLSYNEQFF. CDR3 DNA sequence: TGCGCCAGCAGCTTGACCGGGACAGCTATGCTCAGCTACAATGAGCAGTTCTTC. The complete variable domain, with remaining parts taken from reference TRBV5-1 and TRBJ2-1, reads KAGVTQTPRYLIKTRGQQVTLSCSPISGHRSVSWYQQTPGQGLQFLFEYFSETQRNKGNFPGRFSGRQFSNSRSEMNVSTLELGDSALYLCASSLTGTAMLSYNEQFFGPGTRLTVL.

This clone was seen a few times. The chain employs TRBV30 and TRBJ1-4; no firm D call. The ends were cut back, 0 bases at V and 2 bases at J, with 10 bases in the middle. Germline CDR1 is GTSNPN and CDR2 is SVGIG (reference sequence). This CDR3 region has 15 residues. The CDR3: CAWSVGFGTNEKLFF. The DNA of the CDR3 is TGTGCCTGGAGTGTGGGATTTGGGACTAATGAAAAACTGTTTTTT.

The CDR3 sequence is CASSEAPGGAGEQYF. The DNA of the CDR3 is TGTGCCAGCAGTGAAGCCCCGGGAGGGGCGGGCGAGCAGTACTTC. V gene TRBV9 combines with J gene TRBJ2-7, with 8 nucleotides matching TRBD2. CDR3 length: 15 amino acids. The J segment lost 6 bases and the V segment lost 5 bases, leaving 13 bases of the junction unmatched. CDR1 and CDR2 from the germline V gene are SGDLS and YYNGEE.

This clone was observed a handful of times. The rearrangement uses TRBV6-8 and TRBJ1-1, with unresolved D. This CDR3 contains 13 residues. Germline V gene data show CDR1 as MNHGY and CDR2 as SAAAGT. V shed 6 bases and J shed 0 bases, with 8 bases lying between them. CDR3 residues: CASSRTLNTEAFF. The CDR3 DNA reads as TGTGCCAGCAGCCGCACACTGAACACTGAAGCTTTCTTT.